A single TCR beta chain is shown here with its context. Everyone who took part was roughly 18 to 89 years old, and they came from about 23 US areas. Participants' own reports of clinical history determined their cohort assignment. The data were produced by immunoSEQ multiplex PCR, yet TCRdb's version contains in-frame clones alone and is incomplete. The sample holds roughly 250,000 clones, roughly 90% seen once. The data stem from a study of blood T cell repertoires in COVID-19. From germline, CDR1 is LGHDT and CDR2 YNNKEL (reference sequence). Losses at the gene ends were 5 bases for V and 5 bases for J; bases not matched to a gene: 5. This CDR3 spans 13 amino acids.

This chain connects TRBV3-1 (or the pseudogene TRBV3-2) to TRBJ1-1, with 7 bases lining up with TRBD1. This TCR came from a woman in her twenties or thirties with acute COVID-19. Sequencing was performed on PBMCs or T cells enriched from blood (not recorded which). The CDR3 loop reads CASSSTGITEAFF. In nucleotides, the CDR3 is TGTGCCAGCAGCTCGACAGGGATTACTGAAGCTTTCTTT.